These 30 T cell receptor beta chains were sequenced from one sample in a study of blood T cell repertoires in COVID-19. Sequenced by immunoSEQ multiplex PCR; TCRdb stores in-frame clones only, minus some. The sample includes about 310,000 clones, about 87% seen only once; the top ten take about 9.8%. The sequenced sample was PBMCs or T cells enriched from blood (not recorded which). The receptors derive from a woman aged 18-29 years who had recovered from COVID-19.

This chain joins TRBV10-3 and TRBJ2-2, with no clear D. The germline V and J ends were trimmed by 4 bases and 7 bases, with 7 bases remaining between them. Looked up from germline, CDR1 is ENHRY and CDR2 is SYGVKD. This CDR3 has 12 residues. The CDR3 sequence: CAISGVGGELFF. The CDR3 DNA follows: TGTGCCATCAGTGGAGTCGGCGGGGAGCTGTTTTTT.

The chain employs TRBV6-5 and TRBJ1-4; tentative D call: TRBD1 (5 bases). Trimming cost V 4 bases and J 8 bases, with 11 bases left between them. This CDR3 comprises 13 residues. Looked up from germline, CDR1 is MNHEY and CDR2 is SVGAGI. The CDR3, as DNA: TGTGCCAGCAGTTCCGGGGGTTGGGAAAAACTGTTTTTT. Its translation is CASSSGGWEKLFF.

This sequence joins TRBV2 and TRBJ2-2; TRBD2 might be the D (5 bases). The CDR3 is 13 residues long. Trimming stripped 8 bases from V and 1 base from J, with 8 bases between. Germline CDR1 SNHLY, CDR2 FYNNEI. In DNA form, the CDR3 reads TGTGCCAGCGGACTGCTGAACACCGGGGAGCTGTTTTTT. As protein: CASGLLNTGELFF.

This chain joins TRBV2 and TRBJ2-3; TRBD2 agrees at 10 bases. Germline V lookup: CDR1 SNHLY, CDR2 FYNNEI. V gave up 6 bases and J gave up 4 bases; unmatched junction bases: 13. The CDR3 contains 17 residues. The CDR3 spells CASRRIPGLAFSDTQYF. Here the CDR3 DNA reads TGTGCCAGCAGAAGAATCCCGGGACTAGCGTTTTCAGATACGCAGTATTTT.

This clone was seen once. The rearrangement links TRBV11-1 to TRBJ1-2, with 7 bases matching TRBD1. CDR3 length equals 14 residues. Germline V lookup: CDR1 SGHAT, CDR2 FQDESV (reference sequence). V shed 6 bases, J shed 0 bases, and the junction held 4 bases outside the gene matches. The CDR3 nucleotides read TGTGCCAGCAGTTACAGGGGAACTAACTATGGCTACACCTTC. This encodes CASSYRGTNYGYTF.

This chain uses TRBV19 with TRBJ1-1; D call uncertain. V was cut by 4 bases and J by 4 bases, with 16 bases left in between. The CDR3 consists of 15 residues. CDR1 is LNHDA and CDR2 is SQIVND in the germline V gene (reference sequence). CDR3 amino acids: CASSTRGFGVTEAFF. In DNA form, the CDR3 reads TGTGCCAGTAGTACCAGAGGTTTCGGGGTCACTGAAGCTTTCTTT.

The V and J genes are TRBV4-3 and TRBJ1-2; D is uncertain. Germline loops: CDR1 LGHNA, CDR2 YSLEER. The CDR3 length is 17 residues. The germline V and J ends were trimmed by 2 bases and 0 bases, with 16 bases remaining between them. The CDR3 is CASSQPRMGPANYGYTF. In DNA form, the CDR3 reads TGCGCCAGCAGCCAACCCCGTATGGGCCCTGCTAACTATGGCTACACCTTC.

This chain uses TRBV24-1 with TRBJ2-3; 10 bases line up with TRBD2. Germline assignment: CDR1 KGHDR and CDR2 SFDVKD. Trimming removed 0 bases from V and 1 base from J; junction bases left unmatched: 3. The CDR3 loop spans 17 amino acids. The CDR3 nucleotides read TGTGCCACCAGTGATTTGTCTACTAGCGGGGGCACAGATACGCAGTATTTT. Translation: CATSDLSTSGGTDTQYF.

V gene TRBV28 combines with J gene TRBJ1-3; weak D call: TRBD1 (5 bases). CDR3 length: 11 amino acids. The V gene's germline CDR1 is MDHEN and CDR2 SYDVKM. The CDR3 DNA sequence: TGTGCGGGACTATCTGGAAACACCATATATTTT. Residues: CAGLSGNTIYF.

On this clone itself: Within the sample, other DNA sequences also encode this same CDR3. The J gene is TRBJ2-1, the V gene TRBV28; 12 positions agree with TRBD2. Per germline, CDR1 MDHEN and CDR2 SYDVKM. The J segment lost 4 bases and the V segment lost 6 bases, leaving 4 bases of the junction unmatched. The CDR3 extends over 15 amino acids. The CDR3 region is CASSLAGGIYNEQFF. DNA of the CDR3: TGTGCCAGCAGCCTAGCGGGGGGGATATACAATGAGCAGTTCTTC.

The V and J genes are TRBV3-1 (or the pseudogene TRBV3-2) and TRBJ1-2, with TRBD1 identical over 10 bases. V shed 1 base and J 4 bases; nucleotides not matched to a gene: 6. Germline V CDR1 and CDR2: LGHDT, YNNKEL (reference sequence). This CDR3 comprises 16 residues. DNA of the CDR3: TGTGCCAGCAGCCAAGCTGGGACAGGGGCGGGCTATGGCTACACCTTC. Translation gives CASSQAGTGAGYGYTF.

V is TRBV2 and J is TRBJ2-7; D is undetermined. Germline lookup yields CDR1 SNHLY and CDR2 FYNNEI. V lost 7 bases and J 3 bases, leaving 19 bases between the germline ends. This CDR3 spans 15 amino acids. The CDR3 sequence is CASIWRLPPIYEQYF. The CDR3 DNA sequence: TGTGCCAGCATTTGGAGACTTCCACCCATCTACGAGCAGTACTTC. Together with reference TRBV2 and TRBJ2-7, the CDR3 gives the full variable domain: EPEVTQTPSHQVTQMGQEVILRCVPISNHLYFYWYRQILGQKVEFLVSFYNNEISEKSEIFDDQFSVERPDGSNFTLKIRSTKLEDSAMYFCASIWRLPPIYEQYFGPGTRLTVT.

The chain has TRBV28 and TRBJ2-1; D is unclear. Germline CDR1 is MDHEN and CDR2 is SYDVKM. The CDR3 runs to 14 residues. Trimming stripped 6 bases from V and 7 bases from J, with 16 bases between. CDR3 loop: CASSPPASLNEQFF. The CDR3 nucleotides are TGTGCCAGCAGCCCCCCGGCTAGTCTTAATGAGCAGTTCTTC.

This chain joins TRBV5-1 and TRBJ1-3; D call uncertain. Germline lookup yields CDR1 SGHRS and CDR2 YFSETQ. Trimming took 0 bases from V and 0 from J, leaving 13 bases between them. The CDR3 sequence is 17 residues long. CDR3 amino acids: CASSLEPGAHSGNTIYF. The CDR3 nucleotides read TGCGCCAGCAGCTTGGAGCCAGGCGCGCACTCTGGAAACACCATATATTTT.

This chain joins TRBV2 and TRBJ1-5; D gene unclear. V was clipped by 5 bases and J by 7 bases, with 9 bases between them. The CDR3 totals 12 residues. From germline, CDR1 is SNHLY and CDR2 FYNNEI. In nucleotides, the CDR3 is TGTGCCAGCAGTCCGATGCGGCAGCCCCAGCATTTT. Its translation: CASSPMRQPQHF.

The chain joins TRBV27 to TRBJ1-1; no clear D gene. V shed 7 bases and J shed 1 base, with 13 bases lying between them. This CDR3 has 14 residues. Germline V gene lookup returns CDR1 MNHEY and CDR2 SMNVEV (reference sequence). The DNA of the CDR3 is TGTGCCAGCATCCCCCTGGGAGGGAACACTGAAGCTTTCTTT. Translated: CASIPLGGNTEAFF.

The chain has TRBV4-1 and TRBJ1-5; 12 bases agree with TRBD1. V was pared by 4 bases and J by 5 bases, with 3 bases of the junction left unmatched. CDR3 length: 15 amino acids. Germline CDR1 MGHRA, CDR2 YSYEKL. The CDR3 nucleotides are TGCGCCAGCAGCCGAGGGACAGGGGGCTATCAGCCCCAGCATTTT. It translates to CASSRGTGGYQPQHF.

This CDR3 reads CASSDQILASLSEQYF. CDR3 nucleotide sequence: TGTGCCAGCAGCGATCAGATACTAGCGTCGTTGAGCGAGCAGTACTTC. The V and J genes are TRBV9 and TRBJ2-7, with TRBD2 matching over 7 bases. The CDR3 is 16 amino acids. Germline values: CDR1 SGDLS, CDR2 YYNGEE. J lost 6 bases, V lost 3 bases, and 15 bases had no gene match.

This clone was seen once. The gene calls are TRBV6-2 or TRBV6-3 and TRBJ2-5; 11 bases align to TRBD2. The length of the CDR3 is 17 residues. The V and J ends lost 5 bases and 4 bases, in that order; junction bases with no gene match: 12. Germline assignment: CDR1 MNHEY and CDR2 SVGEGT. The CDR3 region is CASSDPRLAGIRETQYF. The CDR3 nucleotides are TGTGCCAGCAGTGACCCGCGACTAGCGGGAATACGAGAGACCCAGTACTTC.

This clone occurred a few times. The rearrangement uses TRBV7-9 and TRBJ2-1; D might be TRBD1 (7 bases). CDR3 length: 14 amino acids. Looked up from germline, CDR1 is SEHNR and CDR2 is FQNEAQ (reference sequence). The CDR3 nucleotides read TGTGTTGCAGGGGGATTGGGGAGGCACAATGAGCAGTTCTTC. It codes for CVAGGLGRHNEQFF.

The rearrangement uses TRBV11-1 and TRBJ1-6, with 9 bases identical to TRBD1. The germline V gene has CDR1 SGHAT and CDR2 FQDESV (reference sequence). There are 16 residues in the CDR3. Trimming cost V 4 bases and J 9 bases; bases outside gene matches: 10. Written as DNA, the CDR3 is TGTGCCAGCAGCTCCCCCCGGGACAGGGTTTCTTCACCCCTCCACTTT. Translating it yields CASSSPRDRVSSPLHF.

The chain uses TRBV7-9 and TRBJ2-2; maybe TRBD1 (5 bases). The V and J ends lost 5 bases and 5 bases respectively, with 18 bases between them. The CDR3 contains 16 residues. Germline values: CDR1 SEHNR, CDR2 FQNEAQ (reference sequence). The CDR3 DNA is TGTGCCAGCAGCATAGGATACCAGGGTGGGACCGGGGAGCTGTTTTTT. Protein sequence: CASSIGYQGGTGELFF. The full variable domain, with the rest looked up from reference TRBV7-9 and TRBJ2-2, is DTGVSQNPRHKITKRGQNVTFRCDPISEHNRLYWYRQTLGQGPEFLTYFQNEAQLEKSRLLSDRFSAERPKGSFSTLEIQRTEQGDSAMYLCASSIGYQGGTGELFFGEGSRLTVL.

The count of this clone is one. This chain links TRBV10-3 with TRBJ2-1; D perhaps matches TRBD2 (6 bases). Germline loops: CDR1 ENHRY, CDR2 SYGVKD. V lost 3 bases, J lost 7 bases, and 13 bases lay in between. CDR3 length equals 14 residues. DNA for the CDR3: TGTGCCATCAGTGATTTTGGGGGGTCGAATGAGCAGTTCTTC. Protein: CAISDFGGSNEQFF.

This clone appeared once. The chain carries TRBV4-3 and TRBJ2-5; D unclear. This CDR3 contains 11 residues. Germline CDR1 LGHNA, CDR2 YSLEER. V lost 4 bases, J lost 5 bases, and 5 bases lay in between. CDR3 in DNA: TGCGCCAGCAGCCGCGGCGAGACCCAGTACTTC. Its protein product is CASSRGETQYF.

The V call is TRBV28, the J call TRBJ1-2; a weak D match, TRBD1 (6 bases). Germline V gives CDR1 MDHEN, CDR2 SYDVKM. V was cut by 4 bases and J by 5 bases, with 20 bases left in between. The length of the CDR3 is 16 residues. For the CDR3, the DNA is TGTGCCAGCAGTTCCCCGCAGGGGCGGGGGGCATATGGCTACACCTTC. It specifies CASSSPQGRGAYGYTF.

In this sample, this clone turned up many times. The CDR3 loop reads CATSPGVLGNQPQHF. CDR3 nucleotides: TGTGCCACCAGCCCAGGGGTCTTGGGCAATCAGCCCCAGCATTTT. This chain connects TRBV15 to TRBJ1-5; perhaps TRBD1 as D (6 bases). Germline assignment: CDR1 LNHNV and CDR2 YYDKDF (reference sequence). This CDR3 contains 15 residues. The V gene lost 5 bases and the J gene lost 2 bases, with 13 bases spanning the gap.

The V call is TRBV6-5, the J call TRBJ2-7; maybe TRBD2 (6 bases). Deletions cut 2 bases from V and 2 bases from J, with 13 bases between. This CDR3 is built from 15 residues. Germline V lookup: CDR1 MNHEY, CDR2 SVGAGI. The DNA of the CDR3 is TGTGCCAGCAGTTACGCGGGGCCGCATACCTACGAGCAGTACTTC. Translating it yields CASSYAGPHTYEQYF.

The rearrangement links TRBV5-1 to TRBJ1-2; D unclear. Trimming shortened V by 1 base and J by 1 base, and 11 bases separated the two germline ends. CDR3 size: 15 residues. CDR1 and CDR2 (germline): SGHRS, YFSETQ. CDR3 sequence: CASSLSGSNNYGYTF. CDR3 sequence (DNA): TGCGCCAGCAGCTTGAGCGGCAGTAATAACTATGGCTACACCTTC.

The chain links TRBV2 to TRBJ1-1, with 7 bases aligning to TRBD1. The CDR3 extends over 16 amino acids. With 8 bases clipped from V and 1 base from J, the junction kept 13 bases outside the gene matches. Looked up from germline, CDR1 is SNHLY and CDR2 is FYNNEI. Written as DNA, the CDR3 is TGTGCCAGCGGGTTGACAGGGAGTTTGGGGAACACTGAAGCTTTCTTT. Protein sequence: CASGLTGSLGNTEAFF.

This chain joins TRBV11-1 and TRBJ1-4; no clear D gene. The length of the CDR3 is 15 residues. Germline V gene data show CDR1 as SGHAT and CDR2 as FQDESV (reference sequence). V was pared by 5 bases and J by 15 bases, with 25 bases between. CDR3 coding DNA: TGTGCCAGCAGCGTAGAAGGAAGAAGGAGTTCAAATTTGTTTTTT. It translates to CASSVEGRRSSNLFF.